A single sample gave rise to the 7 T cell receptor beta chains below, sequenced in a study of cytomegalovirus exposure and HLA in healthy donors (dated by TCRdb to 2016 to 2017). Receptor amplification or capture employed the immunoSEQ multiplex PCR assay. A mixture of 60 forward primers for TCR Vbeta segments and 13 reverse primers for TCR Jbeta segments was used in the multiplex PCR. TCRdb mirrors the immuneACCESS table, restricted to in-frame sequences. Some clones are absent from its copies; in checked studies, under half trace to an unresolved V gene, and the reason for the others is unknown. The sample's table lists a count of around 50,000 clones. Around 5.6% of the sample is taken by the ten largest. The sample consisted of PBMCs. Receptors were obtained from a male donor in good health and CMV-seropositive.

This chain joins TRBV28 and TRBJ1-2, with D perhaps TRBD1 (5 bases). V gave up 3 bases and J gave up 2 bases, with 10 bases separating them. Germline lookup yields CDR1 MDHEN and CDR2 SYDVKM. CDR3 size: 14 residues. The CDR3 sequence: CASSFGYRNYGYTF. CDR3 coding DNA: TGTGCCAGCAGTTTTGGTTACAGGAACTATGGCTACACCTTC.

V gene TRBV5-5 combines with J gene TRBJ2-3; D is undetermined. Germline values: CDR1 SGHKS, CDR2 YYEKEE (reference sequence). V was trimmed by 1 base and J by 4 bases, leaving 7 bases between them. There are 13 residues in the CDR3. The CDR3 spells CASSLLRADTQYF. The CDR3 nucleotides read TGTGCCAGCAGCTTGCTACGGGCAGATACGCAGTATTTT.

CDR3 bases: TGCGCCAGCAGCCCCTCCGGGACAGGTGGCGGCTACACCTTC. Amino acid sequence: CASSPSGTGGGYTF. The chain joins TRBV4-3 to TRBJ1-2; 8 nucleotides match TRBD1. CDR1 LGHNA and CDR2 YSLEER come from the germline V gene. V dropped 4 bases and J dropped 8; count of bases not matched to a gene: 9. The length of the CDR3 is 14 residues.

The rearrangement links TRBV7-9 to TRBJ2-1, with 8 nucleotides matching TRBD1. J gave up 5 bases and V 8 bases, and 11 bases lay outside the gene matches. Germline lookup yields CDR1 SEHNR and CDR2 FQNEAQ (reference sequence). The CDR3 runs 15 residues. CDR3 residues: CASDAPGQEDNEQFF. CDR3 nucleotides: TGTGCCAGCGATGCCCCGGGACAGGAAGACAATGAGCAGTTCTTC.

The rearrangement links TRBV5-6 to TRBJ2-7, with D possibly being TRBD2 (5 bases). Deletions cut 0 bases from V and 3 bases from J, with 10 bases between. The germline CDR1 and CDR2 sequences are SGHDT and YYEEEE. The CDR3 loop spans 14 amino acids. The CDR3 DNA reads TGTGCCAGCAGCTTGGTGGTGGGGAGCTACGAGCAGTACTTC. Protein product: CASSLVVGSYEQYF. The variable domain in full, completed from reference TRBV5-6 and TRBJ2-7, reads DAGVTQSPTHLIKTRGQQVTLRCSPKSGHDTVSWYQQALGQGPQFIFQYYEEEERQRGNFPDRFSGHQFPNYSSELNVNALLLGDSALYLCASSLVVGSYEQYFGPGTRLTVT.

The CDR3 spells CASSVGDRPSGNTIYF. CDR3 bases: TGTGCCAGCAGCGTAGGGGACAGGCCCTCTGGAAACACCATATATTTT. V is TRBV9 and J is TRBJ1-3, with 8 bases fitting TRBD1. CDR1 and CDR2 from the germline V gene are SGDLS and YYNGEE. V lost 0 bases to trimming and J lost 0 bases; unmatched junction nucleotides: 2. This CDR3 region has 16 residues.

CDR3 bases: TGTGCCAGCAGTTCGGACATCTACCAAGAGACCCAGTACTTC. The encoded protein is CASSSDIYQETQYF. The chain joins TRBV28 to TRBJ2-5, with D maybe TRBD1 (5 bases). This CDR3 spans 14 amino acids. Germline CDR1 reads MDHEN; CDR2 reads SYDVKM. V lost 4 bases, J lost 0 bases, and 9 bases lay in between.